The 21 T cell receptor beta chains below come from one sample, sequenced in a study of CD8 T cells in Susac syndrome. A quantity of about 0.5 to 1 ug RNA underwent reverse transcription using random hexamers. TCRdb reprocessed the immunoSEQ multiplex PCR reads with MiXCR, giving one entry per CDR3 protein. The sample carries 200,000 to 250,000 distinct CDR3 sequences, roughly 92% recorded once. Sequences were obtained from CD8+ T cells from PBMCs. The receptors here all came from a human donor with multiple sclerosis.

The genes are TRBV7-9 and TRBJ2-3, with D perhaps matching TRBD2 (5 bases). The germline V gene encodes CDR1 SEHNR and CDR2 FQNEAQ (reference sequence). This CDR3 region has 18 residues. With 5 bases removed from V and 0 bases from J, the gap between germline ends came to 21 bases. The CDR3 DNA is TGTGCCAGCAGCCCTGCTTACGTCGAGGGCCTCAGCACAGATACGCAGTATTTT. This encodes CASSPAYVEGLSTDTQYF.

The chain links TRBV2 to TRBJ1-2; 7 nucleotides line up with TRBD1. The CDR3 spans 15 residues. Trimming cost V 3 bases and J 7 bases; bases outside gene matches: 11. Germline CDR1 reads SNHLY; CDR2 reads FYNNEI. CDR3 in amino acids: CASSDTQGDFGGYTF. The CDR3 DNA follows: TGTGCCAGCAGTGACACCCAGGGGGACTTCGGTGGCTACACCTTC.

The CDR3 bases are TGCGCCAGCAGCCCAGGGTTCAGCGGCTATGGCTACACCTTC. Encoded protein: CASSPGFSGYGYTF. The chain joins TRBV4-3 to TRBJ1-2, with a weak D call TRBD1 (5 bases). The CDR3 is 14 amino acids. CDR1 is LGHNA, CDR2 YSLEER, per germline. With 4 bases removed from V and 4 bases from J, the gap between germline ends came to 13 bases.

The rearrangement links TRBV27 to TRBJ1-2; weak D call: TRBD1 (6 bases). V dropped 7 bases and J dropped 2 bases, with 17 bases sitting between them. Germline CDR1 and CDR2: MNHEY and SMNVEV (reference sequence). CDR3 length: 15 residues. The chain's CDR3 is CASTPRLGGNYGYTF. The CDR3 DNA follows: TGTGCCAGCACCCCCAGGTTAGGGGGGAACTATGGCTACACCTTC.

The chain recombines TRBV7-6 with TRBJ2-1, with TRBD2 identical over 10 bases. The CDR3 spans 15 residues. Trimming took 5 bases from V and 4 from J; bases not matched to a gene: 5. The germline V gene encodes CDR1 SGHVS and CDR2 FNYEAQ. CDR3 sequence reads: CASSRSGGPYNEQFF. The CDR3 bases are TGTGCCAGCAGCCGTAGCGGGGGGCCTTACAATGAGCAGTTCTTC.

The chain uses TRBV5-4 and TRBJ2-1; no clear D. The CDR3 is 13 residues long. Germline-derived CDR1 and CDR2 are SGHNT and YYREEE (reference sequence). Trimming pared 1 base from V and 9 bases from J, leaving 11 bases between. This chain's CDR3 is CASSLNRWGEQFF. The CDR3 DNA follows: TGTGCCAGCAGCTTGAATCGGTGGGGTGAGCAGTTCTTC. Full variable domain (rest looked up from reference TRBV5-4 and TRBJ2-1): ETGVTQSPTHLIKTRGQQVTLRCSSQSGHNTVSWYQQALGQGPQFIFQYYREEENGRGNFPPRFSGLQFPNYSSELNVNALELDDSALYLCASSLNRWGEQFFGPGTRLTVL.

CDR3 protein: CASSLGGGDQPQHF. The CDR3 coding sequence is TGTGCCAGCAGCTTAGGTGGGGGCGATCAGCCCCAGCATTTT. V is TRBV7-2 and J is TRBJ1-5; D is possibly TRBD1 (6 bases). This CDR3 is built from 14 residues. Trimming removed 1 base at V and 5 bases at J, with 9 bases between. Germline V gene sequence: CDR1 SGHTA, CDR2 FQGNSA. The variable domain in full, with the rest retrieved from reference TRBV7-2 and TRBJ1-5, is GAGVSQSPSNKVTEKGKDVELRCDPISGHTALYWYRQSLGQGLEFLIYFQGNSAPDKSGLPSDRFSAERTGGSVSTLTIQRTQQEDSAVYLCASSLGGGDQPQHFGDGTRLSIL.

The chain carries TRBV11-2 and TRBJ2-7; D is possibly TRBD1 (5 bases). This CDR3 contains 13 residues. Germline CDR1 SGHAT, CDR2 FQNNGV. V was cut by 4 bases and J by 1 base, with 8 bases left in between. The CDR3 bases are TGTGCCAGCAGCTCGCAGGGATCCTACGAGCAGTACTTC. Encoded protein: CASSSQGSYEQYF.

In nucleotides, the CDR3 is TGTGCCAGCAGTCCTGGCCTTCAGGGGGCTGACAATGAGCAGTTCTTC. The encoded protein is CASSPGLQGADNEQFF. The chain uses TRBV28 and TRBJ2-1; 8 positions agree with TRBD1. With V trimmed by 5 bases and J by 5 bases, 11 bases remained unmatched. The CDR3 consists of 16 residues. CDR1 is MDHEN, CDR2 SYDVKM, per germline.

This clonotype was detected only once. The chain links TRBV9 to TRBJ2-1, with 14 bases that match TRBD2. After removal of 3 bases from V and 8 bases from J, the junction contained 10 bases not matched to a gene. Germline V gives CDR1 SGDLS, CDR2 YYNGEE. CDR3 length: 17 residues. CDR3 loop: CASSAGGLAGDSDEQFF. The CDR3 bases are TGTGCCAGCAGCGCAGGGGGACTAGCGGGAGATAGTGATGAGCAGTTCTTC.

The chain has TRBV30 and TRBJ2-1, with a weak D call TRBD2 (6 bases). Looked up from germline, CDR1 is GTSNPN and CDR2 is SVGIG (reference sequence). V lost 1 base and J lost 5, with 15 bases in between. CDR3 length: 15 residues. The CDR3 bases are TGTGCCTGGAGTGACGGGACTCCGGTTAACAATGAGCAGTTCTTC. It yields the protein CAWSDGTPVNNEQFF.

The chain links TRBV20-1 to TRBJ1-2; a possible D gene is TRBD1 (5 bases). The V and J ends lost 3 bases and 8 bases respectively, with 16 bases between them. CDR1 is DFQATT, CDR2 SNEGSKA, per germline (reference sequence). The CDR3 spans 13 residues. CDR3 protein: CSARGTGTAGYTF. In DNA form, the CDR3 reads TGCAGTGCTAGGGGCACCGGGACTGCGGGCTACACCTTC.

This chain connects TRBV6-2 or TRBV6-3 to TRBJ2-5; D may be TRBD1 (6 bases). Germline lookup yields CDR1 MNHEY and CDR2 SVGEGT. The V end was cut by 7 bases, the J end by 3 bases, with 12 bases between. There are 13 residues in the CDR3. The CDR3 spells CASITPGEETQYF. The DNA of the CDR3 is TGTGCCAGCATCACCCCAGGGGAAGAGACCCAGTACTTC.

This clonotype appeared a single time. The CDR3 sequence: CASNLQGAKQPQHF. CDR3 nucleotide sequence: TGTGCCAGCAACCTACAGGGGGCGAAGCAGCCCCAGCATTTT. The rearrangement uses TRBV12-3 or TRBV12-4 and TRBJ1-5, with 9 bases matching TRBD1. This CDR3 has 14 amino acids. V was pared by 7 bases and J by 7 bases, with 8 bases of the junction left unmatched.

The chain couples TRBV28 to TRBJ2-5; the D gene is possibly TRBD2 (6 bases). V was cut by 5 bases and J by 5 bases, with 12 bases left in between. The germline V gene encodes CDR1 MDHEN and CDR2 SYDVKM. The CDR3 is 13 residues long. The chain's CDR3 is CASSPRLGETQYF. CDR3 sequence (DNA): TGTGCCAGCAGTCCCAGACTAGGGGAGACCCAGTACTTC.

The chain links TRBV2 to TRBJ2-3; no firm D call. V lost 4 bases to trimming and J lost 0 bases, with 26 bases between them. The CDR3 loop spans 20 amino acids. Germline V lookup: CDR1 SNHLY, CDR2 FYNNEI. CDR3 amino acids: CASSGALAREENSSTDTQYF. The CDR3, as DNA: TGTGCCAGCAGTGGGGCGTTGGCTCGAGAAGAGAACTCTAGCACAGATACGCAGTATTTT.

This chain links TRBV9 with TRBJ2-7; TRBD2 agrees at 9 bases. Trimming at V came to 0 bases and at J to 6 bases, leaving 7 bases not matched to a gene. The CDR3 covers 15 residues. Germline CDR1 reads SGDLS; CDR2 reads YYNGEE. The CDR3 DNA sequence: TGTGCCAGCAGCGTAGAGGGCGGGGGGGCCGGCGAGCAGTACTTC. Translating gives CASSVEGGGAGEQYF.

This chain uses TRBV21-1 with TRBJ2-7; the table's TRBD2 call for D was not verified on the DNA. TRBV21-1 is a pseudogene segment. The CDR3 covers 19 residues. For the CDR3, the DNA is TGTGCCAGCAGCTTACGACTAGCGGGAGTCTGTCGTCGACGGGGCCAGCAGTACTTC. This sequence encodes CASSLRLAGVCRRRGQQYF.

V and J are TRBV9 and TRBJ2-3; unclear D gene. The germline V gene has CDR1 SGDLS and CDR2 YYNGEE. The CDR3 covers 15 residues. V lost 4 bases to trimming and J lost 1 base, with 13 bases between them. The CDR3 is CASSPQLPGTDTQYF. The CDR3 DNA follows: TGTGCCAGCAGCCCTCAGCTTCCCGGCACAGATACGCAGTATTTT.

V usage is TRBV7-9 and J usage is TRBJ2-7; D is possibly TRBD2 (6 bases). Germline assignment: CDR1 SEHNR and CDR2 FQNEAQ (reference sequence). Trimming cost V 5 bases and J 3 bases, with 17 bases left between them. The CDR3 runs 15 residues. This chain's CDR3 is CASSPRLGGYYEQYF. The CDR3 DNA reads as TGTGCCAGCAGCCCACGACTAGGAGGGTACTACGAGCAGTACTTC. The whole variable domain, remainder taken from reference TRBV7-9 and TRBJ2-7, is DTGVSQNPRHKITKRGQNVTFRCDPISEHNRLYWYRQTLGQGPEFLTYFQNEAQLEKSRLLSDRFSAERPKGSFSTLEIQRTEQGDSAMYLCASSPRLGGYYEQYFGPGTRLTVT.

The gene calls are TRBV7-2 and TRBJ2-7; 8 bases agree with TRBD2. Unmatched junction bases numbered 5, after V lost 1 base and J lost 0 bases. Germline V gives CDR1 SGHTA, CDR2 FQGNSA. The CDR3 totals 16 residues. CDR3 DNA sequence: TGTGCCAGCAGCTTAGAGGTTAGCGGGATCTCCTACGAGCAGTACTTC. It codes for CASSLEVSGISYEQYF.